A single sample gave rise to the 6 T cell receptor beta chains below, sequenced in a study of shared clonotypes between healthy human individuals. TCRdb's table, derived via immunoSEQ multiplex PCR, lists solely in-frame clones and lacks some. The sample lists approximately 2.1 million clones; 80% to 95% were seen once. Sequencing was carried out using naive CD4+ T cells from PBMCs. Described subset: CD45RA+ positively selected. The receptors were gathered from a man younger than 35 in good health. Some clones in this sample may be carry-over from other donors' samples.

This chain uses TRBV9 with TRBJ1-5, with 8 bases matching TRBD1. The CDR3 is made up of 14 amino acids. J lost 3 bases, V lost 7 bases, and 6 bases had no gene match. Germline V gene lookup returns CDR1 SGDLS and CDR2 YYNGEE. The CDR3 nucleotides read TGTGCCAGCGGTCGGACAGGGAACAATCAGCCCCAGCATTTT. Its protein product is CASGRTGNNQPQHF.

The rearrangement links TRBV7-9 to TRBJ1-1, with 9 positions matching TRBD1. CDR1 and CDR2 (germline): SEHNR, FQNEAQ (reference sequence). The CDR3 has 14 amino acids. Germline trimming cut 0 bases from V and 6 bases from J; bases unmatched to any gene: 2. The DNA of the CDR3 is TGTGCCAGCAGCTTAGCAGGGACAGGGTCTGAAGCTTTCTTT. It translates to CASSLAGTGSEAFF.

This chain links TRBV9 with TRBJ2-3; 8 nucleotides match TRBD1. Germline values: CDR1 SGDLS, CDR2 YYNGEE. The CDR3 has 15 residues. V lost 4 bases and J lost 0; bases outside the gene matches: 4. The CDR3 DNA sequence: TGTGCCAGCAGCCCATGGACAGGGAGCACAGATACGCAGTATTTT. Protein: CASSPWTGSTDTQYF.

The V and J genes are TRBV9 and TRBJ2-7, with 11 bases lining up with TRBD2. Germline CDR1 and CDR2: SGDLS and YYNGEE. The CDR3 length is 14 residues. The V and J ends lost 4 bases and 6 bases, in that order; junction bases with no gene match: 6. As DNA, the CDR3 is TGTGCCAGCAGCACAGGAGGGACTAGCGGCGAGCAGTACTTC. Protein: CASSTGGTSGEQYF. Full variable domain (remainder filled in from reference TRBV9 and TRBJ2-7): DSGVTQTPKHLITATGQRVTLRCSPRSGDLSVYWYQQSLDQGLQFLIQYYNGEERAKGNILERFSAQQFPDLHSELNLSSLELGDSALYFCASSTGGTSGEQYFGPGTRLTVT.

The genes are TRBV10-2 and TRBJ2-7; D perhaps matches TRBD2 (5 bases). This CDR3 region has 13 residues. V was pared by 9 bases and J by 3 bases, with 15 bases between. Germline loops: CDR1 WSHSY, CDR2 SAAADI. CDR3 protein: CASEEGGLYEQYF. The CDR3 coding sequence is TGCGCCAGTGAAGAAGGCGGACTCTACGAGCAGTACTTC.

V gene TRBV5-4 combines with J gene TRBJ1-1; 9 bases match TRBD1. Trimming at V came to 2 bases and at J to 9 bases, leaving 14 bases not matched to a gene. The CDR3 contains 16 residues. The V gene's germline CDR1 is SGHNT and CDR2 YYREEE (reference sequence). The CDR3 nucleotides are TGTGCCAGCAGCTTAGGAGAGGGACAGGGAAAAGGGAAAGCTTTCTTT. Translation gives CASSLGEGQGKGKAFF.